A selection of T cell receptor beta chains follows, all from one sample in a study of identical twins. MiXCR was run by TCRdb on the 5' RACE reads, yielding one entry per CDR3 protein. The sample contains 120,000 to 150,000 distinct CDR3 sequences, 3% to 4.5% of which appear only once. The sequenced sample consisted of memory T cells sorted from blood. These TCRs come from a man between 18 and 35 years old in good health. Both conserved end residues are part of each CDR3. D genes are given only for firm matches. Not every row has a clone size; where given, it reads once, few, many or a size class.

J gene	CDR3 length	V gene	clone size	D gene	CDR3 DNA	CDR3 protein
TRBJ2-2	16	TRBV3-1	many	TRBD2	TGTGCCAGCAGCCCACATAGCGGGAGAGTTCTAGGGGAGCTGTTTTTT	CASSPHSGRVLGELFF
TRBJ2-2	17	TRBV10-3	many	-	TGTGCCATCAGTGAGTCGGGGGCGGGAGTGATCACCGGGGAGCTGTTTTTT	CAISESGAGVITGELFF
TRBJ2-5	13	TRBV19	few	TRBD1	TGTGCCAGTAGTACACAGGGGGAAGAGACCCAGTACTTC	CASSTQGEETQYF
TRBJ2-1	14	TRBV24-1	many	TRBD1	TGTGCCACCAGTGAGTCAGGGGGACACAATGAGCAGTTCTTC	CATSESGGHNEQFF
TRBJ2-1	15	TRBV10-3	many	TRBD2	TGTGCCATCAGTGAATTAGCGGGAGTTTACAATGAGCAGTTCTTC	CAISELAGVYNEQFF
TRBJ2-1	17	TRBV11-3	few	TRBD2	TGTGCCAGCAGCTTAACTATCGGCCTAGCGGGAAACAATGAGCAGTTCTTC	CASSLTIGLAGNNEQFF
TRBJ2-7	14	TRBV7-2	many	TRBD1	TGTGCCAGCAGCTTAGGGGACAGGGCCTTCGAGCAGTACTTC	CASSLGDRAFEQYF
TRBJ2-1	14	TRBV11-2	many	-	TGTGCCAGCAGCCCGACCCCGACCTACAATGAGCAGTTCTTC	CASSPTPTYNEQFF
TRBJ2-5	15	TRBV5-1	many	TRBD1	TGCGCCAGCAGCTTGGGAGGGACAGGGGGAGAGACCCAGTACTTC	CASSLGGTGGETQYF
TRBJ2-7	13	TRBV2	-	TRBD1	TGTGCCAGCAGAGGACAGGCGGTCTTCGAGCAGTACTTC	CASRGQAVFEQYF
TRBJ2-5	16	TRBV11-2	many	TRBD2	TGTGCCAGCAGCTTAAGTCTAGCGGGAGAGCGGGAGACCCAGTACTTC	CASSLSLAGERETQYF
TRBJ2-1	14	TRBV6-2/TRBV6-3	many	-	TGTGCCACCAAGACGATACTAGGAGGGGATGAGCAGTTCTTC	CATKTILGGDEQFF
TRBJ1-4	15	TRBV6-5	-	-	TGTGCCAGCAGTTACTCGTCAGGGAGAGGCGAAAAACTGTTTTTT	CASSYSSGRGEKLFF